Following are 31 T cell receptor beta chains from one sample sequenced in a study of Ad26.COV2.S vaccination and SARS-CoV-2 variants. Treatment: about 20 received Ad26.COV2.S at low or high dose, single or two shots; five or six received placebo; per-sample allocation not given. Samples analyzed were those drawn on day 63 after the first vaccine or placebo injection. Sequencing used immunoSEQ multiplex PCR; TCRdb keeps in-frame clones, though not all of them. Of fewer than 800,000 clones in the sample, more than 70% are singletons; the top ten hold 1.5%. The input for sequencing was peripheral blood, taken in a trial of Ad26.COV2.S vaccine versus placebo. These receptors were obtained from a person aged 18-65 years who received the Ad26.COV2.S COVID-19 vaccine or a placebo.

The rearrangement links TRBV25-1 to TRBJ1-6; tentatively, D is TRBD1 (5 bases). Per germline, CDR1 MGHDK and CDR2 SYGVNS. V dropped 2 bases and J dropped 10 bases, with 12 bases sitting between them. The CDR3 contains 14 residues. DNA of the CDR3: TGTGCCAGCAGTGAACAGGGAATGGCATCACCCCTCCACTTT. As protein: CASSEQGMASPLHF.

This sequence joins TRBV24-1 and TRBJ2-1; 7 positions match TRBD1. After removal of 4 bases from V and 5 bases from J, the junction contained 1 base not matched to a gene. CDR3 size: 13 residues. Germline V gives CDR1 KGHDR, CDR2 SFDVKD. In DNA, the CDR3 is TGTGCCACCAGTGACAGGGGGAACAATGAGCAGTTCTTC. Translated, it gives CATSDRGNNEQFF.

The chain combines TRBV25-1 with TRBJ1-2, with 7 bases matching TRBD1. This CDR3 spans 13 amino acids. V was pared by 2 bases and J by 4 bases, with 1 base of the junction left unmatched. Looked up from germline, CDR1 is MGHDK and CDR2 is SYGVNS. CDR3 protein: CASSEQGGYGYTF. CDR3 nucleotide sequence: TGTGCCAGCAGTGAACAGGGGGGCTATGGCTACACCTTC.

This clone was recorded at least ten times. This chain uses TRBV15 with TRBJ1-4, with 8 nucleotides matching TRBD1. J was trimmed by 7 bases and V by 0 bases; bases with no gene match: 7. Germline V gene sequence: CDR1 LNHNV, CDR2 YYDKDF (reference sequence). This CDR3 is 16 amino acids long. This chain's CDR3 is CATSRDLDRAGEKLFF. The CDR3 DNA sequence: TGTGCCACCAGCAGAGATCTGGACAGGGCGGGTGAAAAACTGTTTTTT. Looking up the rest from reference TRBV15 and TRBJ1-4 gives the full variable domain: DAMVIQNPRYQVTQFGKPVTLSCSQTLNHNVMYWYQQKSSQAPKLLFHYYDKDFNNEADTPDNFQSRRPNTSFCFLDIRSPGLGDTAMYLCATSRDLDRAGEKLFFGSGTQLSVL.

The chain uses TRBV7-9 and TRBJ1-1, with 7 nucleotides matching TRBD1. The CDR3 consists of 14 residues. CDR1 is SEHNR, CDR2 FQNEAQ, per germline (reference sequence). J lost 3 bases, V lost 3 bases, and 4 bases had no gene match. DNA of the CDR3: TGTGCCAGCAGCTTGACCGGGACAGACACTGAAGCTTTCTTT. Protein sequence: CASSLTGTDTEAFF.

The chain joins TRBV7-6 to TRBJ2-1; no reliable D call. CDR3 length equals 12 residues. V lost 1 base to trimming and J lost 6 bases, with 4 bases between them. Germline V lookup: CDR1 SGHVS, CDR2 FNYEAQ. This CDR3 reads CASSLVANEQFF. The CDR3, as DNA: TGTGCCAGCAGCTTAGTCGCCAATGAGCAGTTCTTC.

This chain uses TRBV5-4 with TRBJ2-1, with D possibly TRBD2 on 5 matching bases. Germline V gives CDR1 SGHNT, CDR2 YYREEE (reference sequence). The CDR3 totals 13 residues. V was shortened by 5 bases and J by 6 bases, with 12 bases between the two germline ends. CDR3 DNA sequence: TGTGCCAGCAGACCCGGACGGGGCAATGAGCAGTTCTTC. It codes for CASRPGRGNEQFF.

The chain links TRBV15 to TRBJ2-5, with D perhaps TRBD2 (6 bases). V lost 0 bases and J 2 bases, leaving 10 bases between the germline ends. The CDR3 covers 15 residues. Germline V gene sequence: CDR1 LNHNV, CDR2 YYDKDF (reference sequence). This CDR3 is CATSREREIQETQYF. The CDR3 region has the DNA TGTGCCACCAGCAGAGAACGGGAGATACAAGAGACCCAGTACTTC.

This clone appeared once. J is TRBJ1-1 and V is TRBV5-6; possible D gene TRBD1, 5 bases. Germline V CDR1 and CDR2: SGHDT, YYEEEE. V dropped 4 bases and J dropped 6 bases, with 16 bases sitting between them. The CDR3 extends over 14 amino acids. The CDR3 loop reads CASSRGQREAEAFF. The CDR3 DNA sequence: TGTGCCAGCAGCAGAGGACAAAGGGAGGCTGAAGCTTTCTTT.

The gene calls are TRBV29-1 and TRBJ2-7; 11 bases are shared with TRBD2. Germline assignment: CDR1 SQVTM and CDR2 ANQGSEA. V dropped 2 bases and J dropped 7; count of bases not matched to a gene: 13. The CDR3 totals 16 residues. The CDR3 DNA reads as TGCAGCGTTGAACTTGGGCTAGCGGGAGGATCGAGTGAGCAGTACTTC. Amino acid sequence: CSVELGLAGGSSEQYF.

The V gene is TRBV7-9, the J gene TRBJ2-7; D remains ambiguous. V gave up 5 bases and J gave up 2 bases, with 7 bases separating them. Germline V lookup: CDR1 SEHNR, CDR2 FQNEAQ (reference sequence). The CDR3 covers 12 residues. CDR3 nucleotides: TGTGCCAGCAGCCGAGCCCCCTACGAGCAGTACTTC. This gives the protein CASSRAPYEQYF.

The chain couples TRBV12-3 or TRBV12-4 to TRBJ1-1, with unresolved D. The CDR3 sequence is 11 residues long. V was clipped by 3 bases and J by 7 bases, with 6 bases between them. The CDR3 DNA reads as TGTGCCAGCAGTTTTGACGGTGAAGCTTTCTTT. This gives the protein CASSFDGEAFF.

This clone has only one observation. CDR3 residues: CASNGGKYNEQFF. CDR3 DNA sequence: TGTGCCAGTAACGGGGGGAAGTACAATGAGCAGTTCTTC. V is TRBV19 and J is TRBJ2-1, with 7 bases aligning to TRBD2. Germline lookup yields CDR1 LNHDA and CDR2 SQIVND (reference sequence). With 7 bases clipped from V and 4 bases from J, the junction kept 4 bases outside the gene matches. The CDR3 totals 13 residues.

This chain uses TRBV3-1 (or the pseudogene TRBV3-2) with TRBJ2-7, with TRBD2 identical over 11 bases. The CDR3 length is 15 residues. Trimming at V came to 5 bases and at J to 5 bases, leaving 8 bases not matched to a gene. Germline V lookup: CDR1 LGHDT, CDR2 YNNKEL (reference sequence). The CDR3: CASSRLAGGPNEQYF. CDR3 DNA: TGTGCCAGCAGCAGGTTAGCGGGAGGGCCCAACGAGCAGTACTTC.

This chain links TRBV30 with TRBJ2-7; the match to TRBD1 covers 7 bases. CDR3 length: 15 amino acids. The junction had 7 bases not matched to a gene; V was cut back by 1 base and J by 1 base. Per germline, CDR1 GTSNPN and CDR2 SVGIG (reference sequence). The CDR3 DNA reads TGTGCCTGGAGTGGGGCGAGGGGGCAGTCCTACGAGCAGTACTTC. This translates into CAWSGARGQSYEQYF.

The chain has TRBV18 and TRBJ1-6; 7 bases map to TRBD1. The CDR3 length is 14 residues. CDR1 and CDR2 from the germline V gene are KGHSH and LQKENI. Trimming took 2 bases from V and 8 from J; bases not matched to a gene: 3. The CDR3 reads CASSPTQGDSPLHF. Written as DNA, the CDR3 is TGTGCCAGCTCACCAACCCAGGGGGATTCACCCCTCCACTTT. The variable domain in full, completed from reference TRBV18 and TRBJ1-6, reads NAGVMQNPRHLVRRRGQEARLRCSPMKGHSHVYWYRQLPEEGLKFMVYLQKENIIDESGMPKERFSAEFPKEGPSILRIQQVVRGDSAAYFCASSPTQGDSPLHFGNGTRLTVT.

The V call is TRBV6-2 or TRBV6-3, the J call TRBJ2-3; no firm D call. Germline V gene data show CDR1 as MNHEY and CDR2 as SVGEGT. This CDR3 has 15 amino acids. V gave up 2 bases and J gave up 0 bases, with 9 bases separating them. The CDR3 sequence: CASSYVGASTDTQYF. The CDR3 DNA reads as TGTGCCAGCAGTTACGTTGGAGCTAGCACAGATACGCAGTATTTT.

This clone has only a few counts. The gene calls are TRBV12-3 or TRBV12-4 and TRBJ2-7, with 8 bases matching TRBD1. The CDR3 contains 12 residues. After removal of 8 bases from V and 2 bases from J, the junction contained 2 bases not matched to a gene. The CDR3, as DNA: TGTGCCAGCCAGGGGGCACCCTACGAGCAGTACTTC. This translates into CASQGAPYEQYF.

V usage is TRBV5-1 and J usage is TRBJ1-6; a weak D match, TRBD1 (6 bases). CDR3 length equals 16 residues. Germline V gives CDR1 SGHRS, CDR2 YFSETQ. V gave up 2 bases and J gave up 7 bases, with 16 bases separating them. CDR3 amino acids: CASSFSLDSGNSPLHF. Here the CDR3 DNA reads TGCGCCAGCAGCTTTAGTTTGGACAGTGGGAATTCACCCCTCCACTTT.

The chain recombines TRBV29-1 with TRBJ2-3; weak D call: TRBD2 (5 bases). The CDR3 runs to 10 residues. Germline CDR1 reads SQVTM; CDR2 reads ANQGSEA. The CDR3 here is CAGKGDTQYF. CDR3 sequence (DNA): TGCGCCGGGAAAGGAGATACGCAGTATTTT.

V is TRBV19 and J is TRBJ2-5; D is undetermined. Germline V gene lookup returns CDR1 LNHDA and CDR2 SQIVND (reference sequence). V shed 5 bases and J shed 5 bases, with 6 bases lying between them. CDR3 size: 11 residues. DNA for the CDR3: TGTGCCAGTAGTCCCGGTGAGACCCAGTACTTC. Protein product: CASSPGETQYF.

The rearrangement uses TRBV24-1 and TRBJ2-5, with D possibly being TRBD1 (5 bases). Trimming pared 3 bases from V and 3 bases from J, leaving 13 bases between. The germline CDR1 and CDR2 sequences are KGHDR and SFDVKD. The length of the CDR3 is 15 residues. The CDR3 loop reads CATSDTDKREETQYF. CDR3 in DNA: TGTGCCACCAGTGATACGGACAAAAGAGAAGAGACCCAGTACTTC.

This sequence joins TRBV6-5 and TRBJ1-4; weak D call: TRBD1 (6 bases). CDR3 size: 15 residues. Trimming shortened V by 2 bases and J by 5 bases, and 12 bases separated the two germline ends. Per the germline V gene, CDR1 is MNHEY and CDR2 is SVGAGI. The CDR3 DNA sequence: TGTGCCAGCAGTTACGCACAGGGTTTAAATGAAAAACTGTTTTTT. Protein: CASSYAQGLNEKLFF.

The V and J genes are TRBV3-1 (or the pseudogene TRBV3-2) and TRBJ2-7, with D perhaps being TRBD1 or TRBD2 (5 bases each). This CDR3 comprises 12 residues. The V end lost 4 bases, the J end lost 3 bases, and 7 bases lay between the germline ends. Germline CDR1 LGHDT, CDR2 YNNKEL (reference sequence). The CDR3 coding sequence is TGTGCCAGCAGCCGAGGGGTCTACGAGCAGTACTTC. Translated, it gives CASSRGVYEQYF.

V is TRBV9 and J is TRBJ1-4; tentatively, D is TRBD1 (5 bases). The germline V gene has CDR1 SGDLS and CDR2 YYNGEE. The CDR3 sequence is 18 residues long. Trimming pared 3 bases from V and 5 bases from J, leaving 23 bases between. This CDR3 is CASSANRLGTMKNEKLFF. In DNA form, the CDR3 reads TGTGCCAGCAGCGCCAACCGGTTAGGGACCATGAAAAATGAAAAACTGTTTTTT. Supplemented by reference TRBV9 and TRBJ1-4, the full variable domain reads DSGVTQTPKHLITATGQRVTLRCSPRSGDLSVYWYQQSLDQGLQFLIQYYNGEERAKGNILERFSAQQFPDLHSELNLSSLELGDSALYFCASSANRLGTMKNEKLFFGSGTQLSVL.

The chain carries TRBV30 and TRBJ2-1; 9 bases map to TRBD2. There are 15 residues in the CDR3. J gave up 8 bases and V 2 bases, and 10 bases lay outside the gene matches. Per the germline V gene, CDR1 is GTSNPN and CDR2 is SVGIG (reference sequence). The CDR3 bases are TGTGCCTGGAGTTTTGGTAGCGGGAGAGTGTATGAGCAGTTCTTC. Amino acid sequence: CAWSFGSGRVYEQFF.

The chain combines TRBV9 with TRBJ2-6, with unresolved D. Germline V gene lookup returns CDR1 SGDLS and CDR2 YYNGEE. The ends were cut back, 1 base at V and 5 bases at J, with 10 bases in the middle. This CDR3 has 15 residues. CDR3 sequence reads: CASSVLANRANVLTF. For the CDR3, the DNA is TGTGCCAGCAGCGTACTGGCAAATCGGGCCAACGTCCTGACTTTC.

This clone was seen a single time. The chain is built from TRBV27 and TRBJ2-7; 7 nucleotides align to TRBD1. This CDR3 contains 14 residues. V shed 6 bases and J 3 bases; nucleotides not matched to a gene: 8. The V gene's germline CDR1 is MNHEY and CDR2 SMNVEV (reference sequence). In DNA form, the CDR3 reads TGTGCCAGCAGCGACACAGGGGCTGGCTACGAGCAGTACTTC. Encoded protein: CASSDTGAGYEQYF.

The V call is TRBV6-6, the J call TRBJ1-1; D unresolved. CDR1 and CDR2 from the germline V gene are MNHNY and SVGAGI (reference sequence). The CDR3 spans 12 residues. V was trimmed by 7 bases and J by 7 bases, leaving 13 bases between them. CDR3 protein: CASTLLRDEAFF. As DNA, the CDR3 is TGTGCCAGCACCTTACTCCGGGATGAAGCTTTCTTT.

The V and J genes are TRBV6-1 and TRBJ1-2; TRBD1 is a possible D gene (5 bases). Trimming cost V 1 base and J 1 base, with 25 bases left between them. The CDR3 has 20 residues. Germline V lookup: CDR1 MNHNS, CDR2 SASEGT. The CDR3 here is CASSEGLPQVGAPRNYGYTF. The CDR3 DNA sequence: TGTGCCAGCAGTGAAGGTTTACCACAAGTCGGGGCCCCACGTAACTATGGCTACACCTTC.

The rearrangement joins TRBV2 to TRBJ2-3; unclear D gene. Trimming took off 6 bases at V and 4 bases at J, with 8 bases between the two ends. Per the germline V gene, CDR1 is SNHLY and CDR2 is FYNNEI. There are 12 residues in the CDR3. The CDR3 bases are TGTGCCAGCAGCCCTAGTGCAGATACGCAGTATTTT. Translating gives CASSPSADTQYF.